The source of this TCR beta chain is a study of shared clonotypes between healthy human individuals. The study's findings and limits: Depth was large, yet rarefaction showed that sorted-subset sequencing was incomplete.

CDR1 is SNHLY and CDR2 is FYNNEI in the germline V gene. The CDR3 consists of 15 residues. V dropped 4 bases and J dropped 9; count of bases not matched to a gene: 5. A word on this clone: Antigen specificity is unknown.

Among the donors, all were Caucasian adults who lived in Nashville, Tennessee. Every immunoSEQ plate was one replicate of a subset's evenly spread DNA. Assay: immunoSEQ multiplex PCR; the TCRdb copy retains only in-frame clones and omits some. The repertoire consists of 2,500,000 or so clones, with 90% to 95% occurring once and the leading ten covering about 0.39%. The J gene is TRBJ2-1, the V gene TRBV2; the match to TRBD2 covers 14 bases. The sequence came from a man younger than 30 in good health. Some clones in this sample may be carry-over from other donors' samples. Sequencing input: naive CD4+ T cells from PBMCs. Stated subset: CD45RA+ positively selected. CDR3: CASSGTSGRTFEQFF. The CDR3, as DNA: TGTGCCAGCAGTGGGACTAGCGGGAGGACCTTTGAGCAGTTCTTC.